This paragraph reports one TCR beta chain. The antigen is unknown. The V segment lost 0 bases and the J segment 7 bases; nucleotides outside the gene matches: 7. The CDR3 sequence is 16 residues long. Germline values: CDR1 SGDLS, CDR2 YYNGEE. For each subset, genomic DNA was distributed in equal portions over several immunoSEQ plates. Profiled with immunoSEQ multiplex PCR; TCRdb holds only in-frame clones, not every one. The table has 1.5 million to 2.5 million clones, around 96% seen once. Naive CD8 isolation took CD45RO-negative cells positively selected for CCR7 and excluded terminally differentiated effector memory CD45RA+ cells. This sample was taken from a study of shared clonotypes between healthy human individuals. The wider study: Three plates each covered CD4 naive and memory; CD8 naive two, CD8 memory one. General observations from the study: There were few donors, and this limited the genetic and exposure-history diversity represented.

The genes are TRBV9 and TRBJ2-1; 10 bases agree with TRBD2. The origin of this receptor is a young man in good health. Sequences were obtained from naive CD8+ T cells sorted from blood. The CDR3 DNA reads TGTGCCAGCAGCGTAGTGCTAGCGGGAGCGGAAAATGAGCAGTTCTTC. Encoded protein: CASSVVLAGAENEQFF.